A selection of T cell receptor beta chains follows, all from one sample in a study of yellow fever vaccine responses in identical twins. TCRdb fed the RT-PCR reads into MiXCR, producing one record per CDR3 protein. In the table there are under 20,000 distinct CDR3 sequences, about 56% of which are singletons. The sample was T cells from blood (PBMCs), unsorted or a sorted subset (not recorded which), taken before or after yellow fever vaccination (not recorded which). The receptors were sampled from a woman between 18 and 30 years old who received the yellow fever vaccine. Each CDR3 is given with its conserved first and last residue. D genes are given only for firm matches. Some rows have no size entry. The others give once, few or many, or a class for an expanded clone.

V	D	size	J	DNA	CDR3
TRBV3-1	-	-	TRBJ2-7	TGTGCCAGCAGCCAAGGTTGGGCAGCCACCTACGAGCAGTACTTC	CASSQGWAATYEQYF
TRBV29-1	TRBD1	-	TRBJ2-7	TGCAGCGTGCTGACAGGGGGCAGGGAGCAGTACTTC	CSVLTGGREQYF
TRBV20-1	TRBD1	-	TRBJ1-1	TGCATCGGGACAGCGAACACTGAAGCTTTCTTT	CIGTANTEAFF
TRBV20-1	-	-	TRBJ1-4	TGCAGTGCTAGTGCAGGGGCTAATGAAAAACTGTTTTTT	CSASAGANEKLFF
TRBV29-1	TRBD1	-	TRBJ2-1	TGCAGCGTCGAGGGACAGGGGCATTACAATGAGCAGTTCTTC	CSVEGQGHYNEQFF
TRBV10-3	-	-	TRBJ2-6	TGTGCCATCAGTAATGACGGACGGAGCTCTGGGGCCAACGTCCTGACTTTC	CAISNDGRSSGANVLTF
TRBV4-3	TRBD2	-	TRBJ2-3	TGCGCCAGCACCTTAGCGGGGCCTACAAATCCCACAGATACGCAGTATTTT	CASTLAGPTNPTDTQYF
TRBV20-1	TRBD2	-	TRBJ2-4	TGCAGTGCCATTACTAGCGGGGGAGCCAAAAACATTCAGTACTTC	CSAITSGGAKNIQYF
TRBV6-1	TRBD1	-	TRBJ2-2	TGTGCCAGCAGTCCGACAGGGGGCGAGAACACCGGGGAGCTGTTTTTT	CASSPTGGENTGELFF
TRBV28	TRBD2	-	TRBJ2-1	TGTGCCAGCAGAAGACTAGCGGGAGGTCGGGAGCAGTTCTTC	CASRRLAGGREQFF
TRBV6-1	TRBD2	-	TRBJ2-7	TGTGCCAGCAGTGATCTGGGGACTAGCGGACATTCCTACGAGCAGTACTTC	CASSDLGTSGHSYEQYF
TRBV4-2	TRBD2	-	TRBJ2-7	TGTGCCAGCAGCCAAGATGCCAGCGGGAGCTCCTACGAGCAGTACTTC	CASSQDASGSSYEQYF
TRBV11-1	-	-	TRBJ2-1	TGTGCCAGCAGCGCCGGACTCGCCGGGAGCTCCTACAATGAGCAGTTCTTC	CASSAGLAGSSYNEQFF
TRBV4-2	-	-	TRBJ2-7	TGTGCCAGCAGCCAAGGGACCTCCTACGAGCAGTACTTC	CASSQGTSYEQYF
TRBV10-3	TRBD2	-	TRBJ2-3	TGTGCCATCAGCTATTCGGGACTAGCGGGGGGGACCACAGATACGCAGTATTTT	CAISYSGLAGGTTDTQYF
TRBV7-2	TRBD1	-	TRBJ2-1	TGTGCCAGCAGCTTGGAACGACAGGGGGCGAGCGAGCAGTTCTTC	CASSLERQGASEQFF
TRBV10-3	-	-	TRBJ1-1	TGTGCCACCAGGGCCCTCAACACTGAAGCTTTCTTT	CATRALNTEAFF
TRBV29-1	-	few	TRBJ2-3	TGCAGCGTTCAATTCCCCTATGCTGGGGTCGCCACAGATACGCAGTATTTT	CSVQFPYAGVATDTQYF
TRBV7-9	-	-	TRBJ2-1	TGTGCCAGCAGTGCGCAGGGCAATGAGCAGTTCTTC	CASSAQGNEQFF
TRBV10-3	TRBD1	-	TRBJ2-7	TGTGCCATCAGTGGGGACAGGGGGAGCTACGAGCAGTACTTC	CAISGDRGSYEQYF
TRBV18	-	medium-sized	TRBJ1-6	TGTGCCAGCTCACCACCAATCTCAGGACAGCCAAATCCACCCCTCCACTTT	CASSPPISGQPNPPLHF
TRBV6-4	TRBD1	once	TRBJ2-2	TGTGCCAGCAGTCCAGGGGGCACCGGGGAGCTGTTTTTT	CASSPGGTGELFF
TRBV13	-	once	TRBJ1-1	TGTGCCAGCAGCTTCGGACCGCTAGAGAACACTGAAGCTTTCTTT	CASSFGPLENTEAFF
TRBV18	-	-	TRBJ1-1	TGTGCCAGCTCACCGGACACTAAGAACACTGAAGCTTTCTTT	CASSPDTKNTEAFF
TRBV12-3/TRBV12-4	-	once	TRBJ2-5	TGTGCCAGCAGTGAACAGGTGTCGGGAGAGACCCAGTACTTC	CASSEQVSGETQYF
TRBV28	TRBD2	once	TRBJ2-7	TGTGCCAGCAGCCCCGGGCTAGCGGGTGGCTACGAGCAGTACTTC	CASSPGLAGGYEQYF
TRBV11-1	-	-	TRBJ2-2	-	CASSLVQSWELFFF
TRBV7-2	-	-	TRBJ1-5	TGTGCCAGCAGCTCCTCGACCATGGCCCAGCATTTT	CASSSSTMAQHF